This T cell receptor (beta chain) emerged from a study of T cells in Graves' hyperthyroidism and ophthalmopathy. Clinicians diagnosed patients from clinical symptoms, serum thyroxine and TRAb, thyroid ultrasound and orbital computed tomography. First hyperthyroidism diagnosis is when the blood sample was obtained, before any ophthalmopathy symptoms. Authors of the study amplified TCR beta CDR3 regions from RNA transcripts. A set of HTBI primers served as the primers for a first-round RT-PCR of the TCR CDR3. In TCRdb, the multiplex PCR reads were re-called with MiXCR into one record per CDR3 protein. The sample includes 300,000 to 450,000 distinct CDR3 sequences, 13% of them seen just once. With 6 bases removed from V and 1 base from J, the gap between germline ends came to 10 bases. This CDR3 has 13 amino acids. Germline assignment: CDR1 MNHEY and CDR2 SMNVEV (reference sequence). This clonotype was observed many times.

Sequencing was performed on blood. The sequence was obtained from a man aged 30 to 39 with Graves' hyperthyroidism that later progressed to Graves' ophthalmopathy. This sequence joins TRBV27 and TRBJ2-7, with a tentative D call TRBD2 (5 bases). CDR3 sequence (DNA): TGTGCCAGCAGGGACTTGAGGTCCTACGAGCAGTACTTC. It specifies CASRDLRSYEQYF.